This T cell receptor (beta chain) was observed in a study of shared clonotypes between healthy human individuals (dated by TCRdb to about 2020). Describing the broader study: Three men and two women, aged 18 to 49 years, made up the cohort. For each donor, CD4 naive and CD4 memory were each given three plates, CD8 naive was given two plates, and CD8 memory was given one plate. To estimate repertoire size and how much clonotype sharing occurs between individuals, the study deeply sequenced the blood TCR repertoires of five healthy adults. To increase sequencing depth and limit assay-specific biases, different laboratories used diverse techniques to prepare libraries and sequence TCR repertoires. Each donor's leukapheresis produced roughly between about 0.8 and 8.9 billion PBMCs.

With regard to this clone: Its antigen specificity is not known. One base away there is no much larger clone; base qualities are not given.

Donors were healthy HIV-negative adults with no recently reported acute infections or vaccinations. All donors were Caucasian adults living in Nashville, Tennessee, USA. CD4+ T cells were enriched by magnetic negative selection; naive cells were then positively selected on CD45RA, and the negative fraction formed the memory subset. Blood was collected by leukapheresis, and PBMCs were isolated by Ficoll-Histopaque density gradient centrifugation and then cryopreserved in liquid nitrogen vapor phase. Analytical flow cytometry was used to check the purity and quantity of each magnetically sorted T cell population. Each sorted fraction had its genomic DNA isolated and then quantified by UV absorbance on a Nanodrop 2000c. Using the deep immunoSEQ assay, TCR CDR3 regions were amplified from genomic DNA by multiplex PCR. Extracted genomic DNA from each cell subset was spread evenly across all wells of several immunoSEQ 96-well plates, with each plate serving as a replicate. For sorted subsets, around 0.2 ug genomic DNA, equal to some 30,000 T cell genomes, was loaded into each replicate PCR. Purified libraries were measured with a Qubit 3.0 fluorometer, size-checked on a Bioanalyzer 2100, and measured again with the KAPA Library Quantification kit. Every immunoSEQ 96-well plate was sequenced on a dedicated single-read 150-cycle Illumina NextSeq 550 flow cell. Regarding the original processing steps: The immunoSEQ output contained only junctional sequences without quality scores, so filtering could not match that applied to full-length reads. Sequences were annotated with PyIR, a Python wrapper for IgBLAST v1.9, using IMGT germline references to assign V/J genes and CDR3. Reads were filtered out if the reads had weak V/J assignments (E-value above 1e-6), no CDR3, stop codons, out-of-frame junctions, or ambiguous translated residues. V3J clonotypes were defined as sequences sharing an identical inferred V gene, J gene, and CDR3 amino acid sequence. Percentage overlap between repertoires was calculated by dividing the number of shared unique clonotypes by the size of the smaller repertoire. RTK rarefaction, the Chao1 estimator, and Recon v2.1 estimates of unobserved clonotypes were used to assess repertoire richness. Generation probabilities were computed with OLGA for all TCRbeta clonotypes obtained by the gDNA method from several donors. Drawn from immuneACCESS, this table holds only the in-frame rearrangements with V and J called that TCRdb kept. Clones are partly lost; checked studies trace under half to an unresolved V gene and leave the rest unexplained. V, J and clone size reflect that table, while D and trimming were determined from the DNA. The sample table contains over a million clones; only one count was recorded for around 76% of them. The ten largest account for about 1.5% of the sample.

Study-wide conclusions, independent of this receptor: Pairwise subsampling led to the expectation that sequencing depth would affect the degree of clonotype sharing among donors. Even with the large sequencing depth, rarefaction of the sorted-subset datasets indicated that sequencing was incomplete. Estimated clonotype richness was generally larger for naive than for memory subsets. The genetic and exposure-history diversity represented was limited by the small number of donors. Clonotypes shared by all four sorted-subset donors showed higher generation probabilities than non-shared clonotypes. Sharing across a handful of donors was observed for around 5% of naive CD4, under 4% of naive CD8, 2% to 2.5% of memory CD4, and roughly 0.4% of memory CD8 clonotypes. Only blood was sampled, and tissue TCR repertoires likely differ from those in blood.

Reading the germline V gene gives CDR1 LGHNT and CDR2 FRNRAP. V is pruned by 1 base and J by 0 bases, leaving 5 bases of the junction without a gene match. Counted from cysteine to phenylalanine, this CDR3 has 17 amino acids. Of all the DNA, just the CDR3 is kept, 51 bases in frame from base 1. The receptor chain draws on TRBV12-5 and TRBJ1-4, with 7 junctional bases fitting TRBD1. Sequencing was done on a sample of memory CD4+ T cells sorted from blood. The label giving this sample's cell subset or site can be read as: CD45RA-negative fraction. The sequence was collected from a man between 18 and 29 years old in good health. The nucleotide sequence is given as TGTGCTAGTGGTTTGGGCCTGGGACAGACAACTAATGAAAAACTGTTTTTT. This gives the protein CASGLGLGQTTNEKLFF.